Below are 21 T cell receptor beta chains sequenced from a single sample in a study of early T cells in non-severe SARS-CoV-2 infection. TCRdb reanalysed the 5' RACE reads using MiXCR and keeps one entry per CDR3 protein. The table includes roughly 54,000 distinct CDR3 sequences, about 7.7% detected once. Here the sequenced sample was whole blood, taken at baseline. The receptors come from an adult who was a healthcare worker with PCR-confirmed SARS-CoV-2 infection or an uninfected control (not recorded which).

This clonotype occurred many times. The V call is TRBV20-1, the J call TRBJ2-7, with D unresolved. The CDR3 sequence is 13 residues long. CDR1 is DFQATT, CDR2 SNEGSKA, per germline (reference sequence). Trimming removed 1 base at V and 4 bases at J, with 11 bases between. The chain's CDR3 is CSARANSLYEQYF. CDR3 DNA: TGCAGTGCTAGAGCTAACAGTCTATACGAGCAGTACTTC.

V is TRBV5-1 and J is TRBJ2-7; TRBD2 matches at 11 bases. This CDR3 comprises 17 residues. Trimming took 0 bases from V and 1 from J; bases not matched to a gene: 6. Germline lookup yields CDR1 SGHRS and CDR2 YFSETQ. The CDR3, as DNA: TGCGCCAGCAGCTTGGCCCCGGGACTAGCGGCATCCTACGAGCAGTACTTC. Residues: CASSLAPGLAASYEQYF.

This clonotype was counted ten times or more. The J gene is TRBJ2-7, the V gene TRBV7-6; perhaps TRBD2 as D (6 bases). V lost 1 base and J 9 bases, leaving 10 bases between the germline ends. Germline assignment: CDR1 SGHVS and CDR2 FNYEAQ. The CDR3 runs 12 residues. The CDR3 sequence: CASSLGGDGQYF. CDR3 sequence (DNA): TGTGCCAGCAGCTTAGGGGGGGATGGGCAGTACTTC.

The chain has TRBV6-1 and TRBJ2-7; TRBD1 matches at 8 bases. This CDR3 has 15 residues. Per the germline V gene, CDR1 is MNHNS and CDR2 is SASEGT. The V and J ends lost 3 bases and 4 bases, in that order; junction bases with no gene match: 8. DNA of the CDR3: TGTGCCAGCAGTGAGTTGGACAGGGTCGAATACGAGCAGTACTTC. Its translation is CASSELDRVEYEQYF.

V gene TRBV12-3 or TRBV12-4 combines with J gene TRBJ1-5; D remains unclear. The CDR3 is 15 residues long. V was clipped by 1 base and J by 4 bases, with 11 bases between them. The CDR3 nucleotides read TGTGCCAGCAGTTTAGGGTTCGACTTTAATCAGCCCCAGCATTTT. This gives the protein CASSLGFDFNQPQHF.

This clonotype was counted ten times or more. The V and J genes are TRBV20-1 and TRBJ2-5, with 9 bases fitting TRBD2. CDR3 length: 14 residues. The trim removed 4 bases at V and 5 bases at J, leaving 8 bases unmatched. The germline gives CDR1 DFQATT, CDR2 SNEGSKA (reference sequence). The CDR3 DNA is TGCAGTGCTATAGCGGGAGAGTGGGGGGAGACCCAGTACTTC. It encodes CSAIAGEWGETQYF.

This clonotype was counted many times. The J gene is TRBJ2-7, the V gene TRBV7-6; a possible D gene is TRBD1 (6 bases). The V end was cut by 1 base, the J end by 1 base, with 17 bases between. The germline V gene encodes CDR1 SGHVS and CDR2 FNYEAQ. This CDR3 contains 17 residues. The CDR3 is CASSLGGRADYSYEQYF. The CDR3 nucleotides are TGTGCCAGCAGCTTAGGGGGGCGGGCAGATTATTCCTACGAGCAGTACTTC.

This rearrangement joins TRBV7-9 to TRBJ1-2; D possibly corresponds to TRBD1 (6 bases). Germline V gene data show CDR1 as SEHNR and CDR2 as FQNEAQ (reference sequence). Deletions cut 5 bases from V and 4 bases from J, with 14 bases between. CDR3 size: 14 residues. CDR3 DNA: TGTGCCAGCAGCCCCAATGGGGGCGTCTATGGCTACACCTTC. Protein product: CASSPNGGVYGYTF.

The rearrangement uses TRBV7-7 and TRBJ2-1; D is ambiguous. There are 13 residues in the CDR3. V was shortened by 5 bases and J by 7 bases, with 12 bases between the two germline ends. Germline V CDR1 and CDR2: SSHAT, FNYEAQ (reference sequence). CDR3 in DNA: TGTGCCAGCAGCCCCGGGTTGGGGAATGAGCAGTTCTTC. It is translated as CASSPGLGNEQFF. Combining the CDR3 with reference TRBV7-7 and TRBJ2-1 gives the whole variable domain GAGVSQSPRYKVTKRGQDVTLRCDPISSHATLYWYQQALGQGPEFLTYFNYEAQPDKSGLPSDRFSAERPEGSISTLTIQRTEQRDSAMYRCASSPGLGNEQFFGPGTRLTVL.

At least ten counts were recorded for this clonotype. This chain uses TRBV7-2 with TRBJ2-1; 12 bases map to TRBD2. Trimming cost V 1 base and J 7 bases; bases outside gene matches: 5. The germline V gene has CDR1 SGHTA and CDR2 FQGNSA. The CDR3 covers 16 residues. In DNA form, the CDR3 reads TGTGCCAGCAGCTTAGAACTAGCGGGAGGAAATAATGAGCAGTTCTTC. Translation gives CASSLELAGGNNEQFF.

This clonotype was seen at least ten times. The chain links TRBV20-1 to TRBJ2-2; 12 bases line up with TRBD2. The CDR3 has 17 amino acids. The germline gives CDR1 DFQATT, CDR2 SNEGSKA (reference sequence). V shed 1 base and J 1 base; nucleotides not matched to a gene: 4. The CDR3 reads CSARGLAGVGNTGELFF. The CDR3 DNA reads TGCAGTGCTAGAGGACTAGCGGGAGTGGGGAACACCGGGGAGCTGTTTTTT.

The rearrangement links TRBV25-1 to TRBJ2-7, with 10 bases that match TRBD1. This CDR3 region has 14 residues. Germline V CDR1 and CDR2: MGHDK, SYGVNS. The ends lost 6 bases at V and 5 bases at J; junction bases unmatched: 7. The CDR3 sequence: CASSRGQGFHEQYF. In nucleotides, the CDR3 is TGTGCCAGCAGCCGGGGACAGGGGTTCCACGAGCAGTACTTC.

In its sample, this clonotype was seen a few times. This chain joins TRBV27 and TRBJ2-3, with D maybe TRBD2 (5 bases). Trimming took 2 bases from V and 0 from J, leaving 12 bases between them. The V gene's germline CDR1 is MNHEY and CDR2 SMNVEV (reference sequence). CDR3 size: 16 residues. As DNA, the CDR3 is TGTGCCAGCAGTTTAATAGCGCTTTCTAGCACAGATACGCAGTATTTT. This translates into CASSLIALSSTDTQYF.

This clonotype showed up many times. The rearrangement uses TRBV19 and TRBJ2-2; tentatively, D is TRBD2 (5 bases). CDR1 and CDR2 (germline): LNHDA, SQIVND (reference sequence). The CDR3 has 13 residues. Trimming pared 9 bases from V and 7 bases from J, leaving 15 bases between. The CDR3 reads CASLRPEGGELFF. Here the CDR3 DNA reads TGTGCCAGCCTTAGGCCCGAGGGCGGGGAGCTGTTTTTT.

This clonotype was seen a few times. The genes are TRBV9 and TRBJ2-5; a possible D gene is TRBD2 (5 bases). V dropped 0 bases and J dropped 1 base, with 10 bases sitting between them. This CDR3 has 15 amino acids. The V gene's germline CDR1 is SGDLS and CDR2 YYNGEE. CDR3 in DNA: TGTGCCAGCAGCGTAGAGGCGGGCCTCCAAGAGACCCAGTACTTC. Encoded protein: CASSVEAGLQETQYF.

This rearrangement joins TRBV4-3 to TRBJ2-7; the D is unclear. The V gene's germline CDR1 is LGHNA and CDR2 YSLEER. The V and J ends lost 0 bases and 10 bases respectively, with 13 bases between them. The CDR3 has 13 amino acids. The CDR3 loop is CASSQDPTGFQYF. The DNA for the CDR3 is TGCGCCAGCAGCCAAGATCCTACGGGCTTTCAGTACTTC.

This clonotype occurred many times. The J gene is TRBJ2-7, the V gene TRBV27; D is unclear. Germline V lookup: CDR1 MNHEY, CDR2 SMNVEV (reference sequence). Trimming pared 4 bases from V and 2 bases from J, leaving 9 bases between. The CDR3 runs to 13 residues. This chain's CDR3 is CASSYGLTYEQYF. CDR3 nucleotides: TGTGCCAGCAGTTACGGCCTTACCTACGAGCAGTACTTC.

As to this clonotype: One junction end does not reproduce the germline sequence, and a read error may be involved. The rearrangement uses TRBV7-2 and TRBJ2-3; D gene unclear. The CDR3 consists of 15 residues. Germline lookup yields CDR1 SGHTA and CDR2 FQGNSA. CDR3 sequence: CVSSLVGFGTDTQYF. CDR3 sequence (DNA): TGTGTCAGCAGCCTAGTTGGCTTCGGGACAGATACGCAGTATTTT.

This clonotype was counted many times. This rearrangement joins TRBV11-3 to TRBJ2-1; 7 positions agree with TRBD1. J lost 7 bases, V lost 5 bases, and 5 bases had no gene match. From germline, CDR1 is SGHNT and CDR2 YENEEA. The CDR3 totals 13 residues. The CDR3, as DNA: TGTGCCAGCAGCCACGGGACAGAGAATGAGCAGTTCTTC. This codes for CASSHGTENEQFF.

There are many counts of this clonotype. This chain connects TRBV7-2 to TRBJ2-1, with 7 bases identical to TRBD2. Germline CDR1 reads SGHTA; CDR2 reads FQGNSA. CDR3 length equals 15 residues. Trimming at V came to 7 bases and at J to 0 bases, leaving 6 bases not matched to a gene. CDR3 DNA sequence: TGTGCCAGCACCCCGGAGCGGGGCTCCTACAATGAGCAGTTCTTC. Translation: CASTPERGSYNEQFF.

Concerning this clonotype itself: Relative to the germline gene, one junction end is altered; a read error may explain this. The rearrangement joins TRBV5-1 to TRBJ2-4; D is possibly TRBD2 (6 bases). This CDR3 is 14 amino acids long. Germline V lookup: CDR1 SGHRS, CDR2 YFSETQ. CDR3 residues: CASRLEEGGNIQYF. For the CDR3, the DNA is TGCGCCAGCAGGTTGGAGGAGGGCGGCAACATTCAGTACTTC.